A single sample gave rise to the 9 T cell receptor beta chains below, sequenced in a study of shared clonotypes between healthy human individuals. The data were produced by immunoSEQ multiplex PCR, yet TCRdb's version contains in-frame clones alone and is incomplete. The sample yields roughly 2.5 million clones, just over 90% seen once. The sequencing sample was made of naive CD4+ T cells sorted from blood. Subset indicated: CD45RA+ positively selected. These receptors originate from a man in his late teens or twenties in good health.

The chain carries TRBV7-9 and TRBJ2-1, with TRBD2 identical over 7 bases. CDR1 is SEHNR and CDR2 is FQNEAQ in the germline V gene (reference sequence). J gave up 8 bases and V 5 bases, and 6 bases lay outside the gene matches. CDR3 length equals 13 residues. CDR3 residues: CASSPTSPHEQFF. The CDR3 DNA reads TGTGCCAGCAGCCCGACTAGCCCCCATGAGCAGTTCTTC.

This clone was seen just once. The chain uses TRBV4-2 and TRBJ2-2; 9 nucleotides agree with TRBD2. In germline, CDR1 is LGHNA, CDR2 YNFKEQ. V shed 6 bases, J shed 4 bases, and the junction held 6 bases outside the gene matches. This CDR3 is 15 amino acids long. This CDR3 is CASSPRTSVTGELFF. For the CDR3, the DNA is TGTGCCAGCAGTCCCCGGACTAGCGTCACCGGGGAGCTGTTTTTT.

Points on this clone: The sample holds other DNA sequences that translate to the same CDR3. V is TRBV4-3 and J is TRBJ2-3; a weak D match, TRBD1 (6 bases). Germline CDR1 LGHNA, CDR2 YSLEER. The length of the CDR3 is 13 residues. The V end lost 3 bases, the J end lost 5 bases, and 9 bases lay between the germline ends. CDR3 loop: CASSQEGGDTQYF. CDR3 bases: TGCGCCAGCAGCCAGGAAGGGGGAGATACGCAGTATTTT.

Details on this clone: Other DNA sequences within the sample encode an identical CDR3. This chain connects TRBV18 to TRBJ1-1, with unresolved D. This CDR3 has 13 amino acids. Germline assignment: CDR1 KGHSH and CDR2 LQKENI. With 2 bases removed from V and 1 base from J, the gap between germline ends came to 5 bases. Here the CDR3 reads CASSPIRNTEAFF. CDR3 sequence (DNA): TGTGCCAGCTCACCAATTCGGAACACTGAAGCTTTCTTT.

This chain uses TRBV25-1 with TRBJ2-7; no clear D. Trimming pared 6 bases from V and 6 bases from J, leaving 15 bases between. CDR1 is MGHDK, CDR2 SYGVNS, per germline. CDR3 length: 13 residues. CDR3 sequence: CASSALGRAEQYF. CDR3 coding DNA: TGTGCCAGCAGCGCGCTAGGACGGGCCGAGCAGTACTTC.

This clone was detected only once. The chain links TRBV11-2 to TRBJ1-5; 9 bases line up with TRBD1. CDR1 and CDR2 from the germline V gene are SGHAT and FQNNGV. The CDR3 loop spans 16 amino acids. Trimming took 1 base from V and 6 from J; bases not matched to a gene: 7. The DNA of the CDR3 is TGTGCCAGCAGCTTAGGTGGACAGGGGTCCACTCAGCCCCAGCATTTT. Its protein product is CASSLGGQGSTQPQHF.

Concerning this clone itself: The sample has other DNA sequences that encode this CDR3 too. The V call is TRBV20-1, the J call TRBJ2-5, with a tentative D call TRBD2 (5 bases). The V end lost 7 bases, the J end lost 3 bases, and 9 bases lay between the germline ends. The CDR3 is 11 residues long. Germline-derived CDR1 and CDR2 are DFQATT and SNEGSKA (reference sequence). The CDR3 bases are TGCAGTGTAGCCGGGGAAGAGACCCAGTACTTC. Protein product: CSVAGEETQYF.

The chain joins TRBV7-3 to TRBJ2-7; TRBD2 agrees at 11 bases. CDR3 length: 15 residues. Germline CDR1 is SGHTA and CDR2 is FQGTGA. Losses at the gene ends were 5 bases for V and 2 bases for J; bases not matched to a gene: 5. In DNA, the CDR3 is TGTGCCAGCAGCATTAGCGGGGGGGCCGCCTACGAGCAGTACTTC. It yields the protein CASSISGGAAYEQYF. The variable domain in full, with the rest retrieved from reference TRBV7-3 and TRBJ2-7, is GAGVSQTPSNKVTEKGKYVELRCDPISGHTALYWYRQSLGQGPEFLIYFQGTGAADDSGLPNDRFFAVRPEGSVSTLKIQRTERGDSAVYLCASSISGGAAYEQYFGPGTRLTVT.

This sequence joins TRBV4-1 and TRBJ2-2; TRBD2 aligns across 10 bases. J lost 5 bases, V lost 6 bases, and 27 bases had no gene match. The length of the CDR3 is 22 residues. The germline V gene has CDR1 MGHRA and CDR2 YSYEKL. CDR3 sequence (DNA): TGCGCCAGCAGAGGGAAGTTGTTGGGACTAGCGCCCACTACCACAGGGACCGGGGAGCTGTTTTTT. Protein product: CASRGKLLGLAPTTTGTGELFF.